Listed below are T cell receptor beta chains from one sample, sequenced in a study of T cells in Graves' hyperthyroidism and ophthalmopathy. TCRdb independently ran MiXCR on the multiplex PCR reads; one entry per CDR3 protein. The sample has some 350,000 distinct CDR3 sequences; roughly 15% are singletons. The sequenced sample consisted of blood. These receptors came from a woman aged 40 to 50 with Graves' ophthalmopathy. CDR3s include the opening cysteine and the closing phenylalanine or tryptophan. Fields, in order: V gene, clone size, J gene, D gene, CDR3 DNA, CDR3 protein. The D gene is left open where the match is weak. The listing skips clone size in some rows; elsewhere it reads once, few, many or a size class.

v_gene: TRBV29-1; abundance: few; j_gene: TRBJ1-2; d_gene: NA; CDR3nt: TGCAGCGTTGAAGTCGGTCCGAACTATGGCTACACCTTC; CDR3aa: CSVEVGPNYGYTF
v_gene: TRBV2; abundance: many; j_gene: TRBJ1-5; d_gene: NA; CDR3nt: TGTGCCAGCAGTGCAGGGAGCCGGAGTAGTCAGCCCCAGCATTTT; CDR3aa: CASSAGSRSSQPQHF
v_gene: TRBV5-1; abundance: few; j_gene: TRBJ2-1; d_gene: NA; CDR3nt: TGCGCCAGCAGCTTCGGTCAGGGCTCCTACAATGAGCAGTTCTTC; CDR3aa: CASSFGQGSYNEQFF
v_gene: TRBV28; abundance: many; j_gene: TRBJ2-1; d_gene: NA; CDR3nt: TGTGCCAGCAGCCAATGGAGGTCCCACAATGAGCAGTTCTTC; CDR3aa: CASSQWRSHNEQFF
v_gene: TRBV20-1; abundance: few; j_gene: TRBJ2-6; d_gene: NA; CDR3nt: TGCAGTGCTAGCGACGAGTATGGGGCCAACGTCCTGACTTTC; CDR3aa: CSASDEYGANVLTF
v_gene: TRBV14; abundance: few; j_gene: TRBJ2-1; d_gene: NA; CDR3nt: TGTGCCAGCAGCCAAGATTATGTCCATGAGCAGTTCTTC; CDR3aa: CASSQDYVHEQFF
v_gene: TRBV11-2; abundance: many; j_gene: TRBJ1-4; d_gene: NA; CDR3nt: TGTGCCAGCAGCTTAGATATTAATGAAAAACTGTTTTTT; CDR3aa: CASSLDINEKLFF
v_gene: TRBV7-9; abundance: few; j_gene: TRBJ2-2; d_gene: NA; CDR3nt: TGTGCCAGCAGCTCCCGGTTGGGAGGTGGGACCGGGGAGCTGTTTTTT; CDR3aa: CASSSRLGGGTGELFF
v_gene: TRBV15; abundance: few; j_gene: TRBJ2-7; d_gene: TRBD2; CDR3nt: TGTGCCACCAGCAGTCCCCTTTCGGGGGGCTCCTACGAGCAGTACTTC; CDR3aa: CATSSPLSGGSYEQYF
v_gene: TRBV15; abundance: many; j_gene: TRBJ2-1; d_gene: TRBD2; CDR3nt: TGTGCCACCAGCACTTCCGGGACTAGAGGGAACAATGAGCAGTTCTTC; CDR3aa: CATSTSGTRGNNEQFF
v_gene: TRBV20-1; abundance: many; j_gene: TRBJ2-5; d_gene: NA; CDR3nt: TGCAGTGCTACGCCCGATCGAGTGGGGATCCAAGAGACCCAGTACTTC; CDR3aa: CSATPDRVGIQETQYF
v_gene: TRBV30; abundance: few; j_gene: TRBJ2-3; d_gene: TRBD2; CDR3nt: TGTGCCTGGAGTCTGGCGGGAGTAAGCACAGATACGCAGTATTTT; CDR3aa: CAWSLAGVSTDTQYF
v_gene: TRBV28; abundance: NA; j_gene: TRBJ1-1; d_gene: TRBD1; CDR3nt: TGTGCCAGCAGCCGGAGACAGGGGGCTTGGGCTGAAGCTTTCTTT; CDR3aa: CASSRRQGAWAEAFF
v_gene: TRBV5-5; abundance: few; j_gene: TRBJ1-4; d_gene: NA; CDR3nt: TGTGCCAGCAGCCCGGGGAGATACAATGAAAAACTGTTTTTT; CDR3aa: CASSPGRYNEKLFF
v_gene: TRBV15; abundance: few; j_gene: TRBJ2-1; d_gene: NA; CDR3nt: TGTGCCACCAGCATCTACCCCATTAAAACTCTAAGCTCCTACAATGAGCAGTTCTTC; CDR3aa: CATSIYPIKTLSSYNEQFF
v_gene: TRBV19; abundance: many; j_gene: TRBJ1-6; d_gene: NA; CDR3nt: TGTGCCAGTAGTGTCGTGACTGGGGTTCCTTATAATTCACCCCTCCACTTT; CDR3aa: CASSVVTGVPYNSPLHF
v_gene: TRBV12-3/TRBV12-4; abundance: many; j_gene: TRBJ2-5; d_gene: TRBD1; CDR3nt: TGTGCCAGCAGTTTTTCACAGGGGAGAGAGACCCAGTACTTC; CDR3aa: CASSFSQGRETQYF
v_gene: TRBV28; abundance: many; j_gene: TRBJ1-2; d_gene: NA; CDR3nt: TGTGCCAGCAGTTTATCACTTCGATTGTATGGCTACACCTTC; CDR3aa: CASSLSLRLYGYTF
v_gene: TRBV2; abundance: many; j_gene: TRBJ2-3; d_gene: NA; CDR3nt: TGTGCCAGCAGTGAAGGGACCAATACGCAGTATTTT; CDR3aa: CASSEGTNTQYF
v_gene: TRBV7-9; abundance: many; j_gene: TRBJ2-1; d_gene: NA; CDR3nt: TGTGCCACCCCTAGGGGAGCCCTCTACAATGAGCAGTTCTTC; CDR3aa: CATPRGALYNEQFF
v_gene: TRBV10-3; abundance: NA; j_gene: TRBJ1-1; d_gene: TRBD1; CDR3nt: TGTGCCATCAGTGTCGAGGGGGCAAGAAACACTGAAGCTTTCTTT; CDR3aa: CAISVEGARNTEAFF
v_gene: TRBV3-1; abundance: once; j_gene: TRBJ2-3; d_gene: NA; CDR3nt: TGTGCCAGCAGACCAGGCGGAGGCCGCACAGATACGCAGTATTTT; CDR3aa: CASRPGGGRTDTQYF
v_gene: TRBV12-5; abundance: many; j_gene: TRBJ2-3; d_gene: NA; CDR3nt: TGTGCTAGTGGTTTGGAGAAGCGGACTAGCACAGATACGCAGTATTTT; CDR3aa: CASGLEKRTSTDTQYF
v_gene: TRBV18; abundance: NA; j_gene: TRBJ1-5; d_gene: TRBD1; CDR3nt: TGTGCCAGCTCTCCGGGACAGGATCAGCCCCAGCATTTT; CDR3aa: CASSPGQDQPQHF
v_gene: TRBV9; abundance: many; j_gene: TRBJ2-3; d_gene: NA; CDR3nt: TGTGCCAGCAGCGTTTCCTCTGGCACAGATACGCAGTATTTT; CDR3aa: CASSVSSGTDTQYF
v_gene: TRBV2; abundance: many; j_gene: TRBJ2-6; d_gene: NA; CDR3nt: TGTGCCAGCAGTCAACAGGGAGCCGGGGCCAACGTCCTGACTTTC; CDR3aa: CASSQQGAGANVLTF
v_gene: TRBV7-2; abundance: many; j_gene: TRBJ2-1; d_gene: TRBD2; CDR3nt: TGTGCCAGCAGCTCCCCAGGGAGGTCTAGCGGGTTCCGAACCTCCTACAATGAGCAGTTCTTC; CDR3aa: CASSSPGRSSGFRTSYNEQFF
v_gene: TRBV12-3/TRBV12-4; abundance: many; j_gene: TRBJ2-7; d_gene: TRBD2; CDR3nt: TGTGCCAGCAGTTTCGGCGGGAGCACTATCGAGCAGTACTTC; CDR3aa: CASSFGGSTIEQYF
v_gene: TRBV27; abundance: many; j_gene: TRBJ2-1; d_gene: NA; CDR3nt: TGTGCCAGCAGTGGAGTTGGGGGCCCCTACAATGAGCAGTTCTTC; CDR3aa: CASSGVGGPYNEQFF
v_gene: TRBV19; abundance: NA; j_gene: TRBJ1-5; d_gene: TRBD1; CDR3nt: TGTGCCAGTAGTATAGGGCCCCCAGGGGGTCAGCCCCAGCATTTT; CDR3aa: CASSIGPPGGQPQHF
v_gene: TRBV6-5; abundance: many; j_gene: TRBJ1-2; d_gene: NA; CDR3nt: TGTGCCAGCAGTTACGGGCAGGGGAGGGCCTATGGCTACACCTTC; CDR3aa: CASSYGQGRAYGYTF
v_gene: TRBV5-1; abundance: NA; j_gene: TRBJ2-5; d_gene: TRBD1; CDR3nt: TGCGCCAGCAGCCCGGACAGGGAAGAGACCCAGTACTTC; CDR3aa: CASSPDREETQYF
v_gene: TRBV10-3; abundance: few; j_gene: TRBJ2-2; d_gene: NA; CDR3nt: TGTGCCATCAGGATGGAGATGAACACCGGGGAGCTGTTTTTT; CDR3aa: CAIRMEMNTGELFF
v_gene: TRBV29-1; abundance: many; j_gene: TRBJ2-1; d_gene: TRBD2; CDR3nt: TGCAGCGTTGATCCGAGCGGGATCTACAATGAGCAGTTCTTC; CDR3aa: CSVDPSGIYNEQFF
v_gene: TRBV6-1; abundance: many; j_gene: TRBJ2-3; d_gene: NA; CDR3nt: TGTGCCAGCAGTGAATGGATCAGGGGTGATACGCAGTATTTT; CDR3aa: CASSEWIRGDTQYF
v_gene: TRBV19; abundance: many; j_gene: TRBJ1-2; d_gene: NA; CDR3nt: TGTGCCAGTAGTACAGGGTTAACTAACTATGGCTACACCTTC; CDR3aa: CASSTGLTNYGYTF
v_gene: TRBV6-1; abundance: many; j_gene: TRBJ2-1; d_gene: TRBD2; CDR3nt: TGTGCCAGCACCTCTGGGACTAGCGGTCCACAGTTCTTC; CDR3aa: CASTSGTSGPQFF
v_gene: TRBV27; abundance: many; j_gene: TRBJ2-4; d_gene: TRBD2; CDR3nt: TGTGCCAGCAGTGGGACTAGTAAAGCCAAAAACATTCAGTACTTC; CDR3aa: CASSGTSKAKNIQYF
v_gene: TRBV12-3/TRBV12-4; abundance: many; j_gene: TRBJ1-5; d_gene: NA; CDR3nt: NA; CDR3aa: CASSFSGQGAYNQPQHF
v_gene: TRBV11-2; abundance: few; j_gene: TRBJ2-1; d_gene: NA; CDR3nt: TGTGCCAGCAGCTTCACCTCAGGGGTAGGGAATGAGCAGTTCTTC; CDR3aa: CASSFTSGVGNEQFF
v_gene: TRBV5-1; abundance: few; j_gene: TRBJ1-4; d_gene: NA; CDR3nt: TGCGCCAGCAGATTAGCGATTAATGAAAAACTGTTTTTT; CDR3aa: CASRLAINEKLFF
v_gene: TRBV6-5; abundance: few; j_gene: TRBJ2-1; d_gene: TRBD2; CDR3nt: TGTGCCAGCAGTTACCAAAGCGGGGGGGACGAGCAGTTCTTC; CDR3aa: CASSYQSGGDEQFF
v_gene: TRBV7-2; abundance: NA; j_gene: TRBJ1-5; d_gene: NA; CDR3nt: TGTGCCAGCAGCTTAGCTTTGGGGGAAAACCATCAGCCCCAGCATTTT; CDR3aa: CASSLALGENHQPQHF